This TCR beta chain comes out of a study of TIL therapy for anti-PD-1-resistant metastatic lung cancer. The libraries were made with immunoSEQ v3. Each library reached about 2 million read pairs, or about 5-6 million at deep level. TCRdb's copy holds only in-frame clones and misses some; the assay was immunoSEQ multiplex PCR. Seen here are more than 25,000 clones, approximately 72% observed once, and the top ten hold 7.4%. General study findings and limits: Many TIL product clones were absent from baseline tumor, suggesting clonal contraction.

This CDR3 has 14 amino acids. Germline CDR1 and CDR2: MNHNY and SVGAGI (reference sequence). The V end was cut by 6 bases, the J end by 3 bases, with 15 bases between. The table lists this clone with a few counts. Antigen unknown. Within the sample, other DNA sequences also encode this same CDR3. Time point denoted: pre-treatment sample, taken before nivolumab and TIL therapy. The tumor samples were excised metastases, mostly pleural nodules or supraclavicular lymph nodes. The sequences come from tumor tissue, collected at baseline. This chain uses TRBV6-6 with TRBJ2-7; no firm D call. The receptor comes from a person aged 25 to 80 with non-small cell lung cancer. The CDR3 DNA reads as TGTGCCAGCAGCCCTGCGGCTACTGACTACGAGCAGTACTTC. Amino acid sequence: CASSPAATDYEQYF.